The 19 T cell receptor beta chains below come from one sample, sequenced in a study of T-cell memory formation after mild COVID-19. TCRdb called the 5' RACE reads again in MiXCR, with one record for every CDR3 protein. The data hold 400,000 or so distinct CDR3 sequences, with 20% observed a single time. The source material was PBMCs or a T cell subset sorted from them (not recorded which). These receptors were collected from an adult woman who had mild COVID-19 (a few samples of this study predate the infection). Cell type and time point are not known.

This clonotype was seen more than once but under ten times. The chain is built from TRBV24-1 and TRBJ2-5; D is undetermined. V dropped 3 bases and J dropped 4 bases, with 11 bases sitting between them. CDR1 is KGHDR, CDR2 SFDVKD, per germline. The CDR3 consists of 14 residues. The CDR3 region is CATSDPDRLETQYF. In DNA, the CDR3 is TGTGCCACCAGTGATCCTGACCGATTAGAGACCCAGTACTTC.

This chain connects TRBV24-1 to TRBJ2-3, with unresolved D. Per the germline V gene, CDR1 is KGHDR and CDR2 is SFDVKD. V shed 2 bases and J shed 4 bases, with 9 bases lying between them. There are 14 residues in the CDR3. Here the CDR3 DNA reads TGTGCCACCAGTGATTGGGTAAACCCAGATACGCAGTATTTT. Translating it yields CATSDWVNPDTQYF.

This clonotype was seen only a few times. The V gene is TRBV12-3 or TRBV12-4, the J gene TRBJ2-1; 10 nucleotides align to TRBD2. J was trimmed by 4 bases and V by 7 bases; bases with no gene match: 4. This CDR3 has 14 amino acids. CDR3 sequence: CASTGLAAYNEQFF. The CDR3 region has the DNA TGTGCCAGCACCGGACTAGCGGCTTACAATGAGCAGTTCTTC.

This clonotype was counted a few times. The gene calls are TRBV6-5 and TRBJ1-2; D is unresolved. The V gene's germline CDR1 is MNHEY and CDR2 SVGAGI. The CDR3 runs to 12 residues. The germline V and J ends were trimmed by 8 bases and 8 bases, with 15 bases remaining between them. This CDR3 reads CASVGRSGGYTF. The DNA of the CDR3 is TGTGCCAGCGTTGGGAGGTCGGGAGGCTACACCTTC.

This chain links TRBV10-3 with TRBJ1-2; TRBD1 might be the D (5 bases). Germline CDR1 ENHRY, CDR2 SYGVKD. The CDR3 covers 15 residues. V gave up 3 bases and J gave up 8 bases, with 19 bases separating them. This chain's CDR3 is CAISDLDGHSHGYTF. The CDR3 DNA reads TGTGCCATCAGTGACCTGGACGGACATAGTCACGGCTACACCTTC.

V gene TRBV7-6 combines with J gene TRBJ2-5, with D maybe TRBD2 (5 bases). V lost 7 bases to trimming and J lost 7 bases, with 13 bases between them. Germline CDR1 reads SGHVS; CDR2 reads FNYEAQ. The CDR3 is 12 amino acids. CDR3 loop: CASTGLGATQYF. The CDR3 DNA reads as TGTGCCAGCACCGGACTGGGCGCGACCCAGTACTTC.

This clonotype was detected a few times. CDR3 sequence: CASSQTGTGGTEAFF. DNA of the CDR3: TGCGCCAGCAGTCAAACCGGGACAGGGGGCACTGAAGCTTTCTTT. The chain uses TRBV5-1 and TRBJ1-1, with 11 bases aligning to TRBD1. The CDR3 loop spans 15 amino acids. V dropped 5 bases and J dropped 4; count of bases not matched to a gene: 7. Germline assignment: CDR1 SGHRS and CDR2 YFSETQ.

This clonotype appeared a few times. The chain recombines TRBV3-1 with TRBJ2-1, with 9 nucleotides matching TRBD1. V lost 4 bases to trimming and J lost 7 bases; unmatched junction nucleotides: 5. The CDR3 totals 14 residues. The germline CDR1 and CDR2 sequences are LGHDT and YNNKEL (reference sequence). CDR3 DNA: TGTGCCAGCAGCCTCCGGACAGGGGTGAATGAGCAGTTCTTC. It encodes CASSLRTGVNEQFF.

The chain joins TRBV5-1 to TRBJ1-1; the D is unclear. Per germline, CDR1 SGHRS and CDR2 YFSETQ. The CDR3 is 16 amino acids. V lost 0 bases and J 0 bases, leaving 12 bases between the germline ends. The CDR3: CASSLDLGYMNTEAFF. CDR3 bases: TGCGCCAGCAGCTTGGATCTGGGGTATATGAACACTGAAGCTTTCTTT.

The rearrangement joins TRBV28 to TRBJ2-3; 9 bases align to TRBD1. The CDR3 extends over 15 amino acids. V shed 4 bases and J 7 bases; nucleotides not matched to a gene: 9. In germline, CDR1 is MDHEN, CDR2 SYDVKM. DNA of the CDR3: TGTGCCAGCAGTTCCGGTACAGGGGGCTCGAATACGCAGTATTTT. Protein: CASSSGTGGSNTQYF.

V gene TRBV20-1 combines with J gene TRBJ2-1; D uncertain. The V end was cut by 1 base, the J end by 7 bases, with 5 bases between. Germline V gene data show CDR1 as DFQATT and CDR2 as SNEGSKA (reference sequence). The CDR3 is made up of 11 amino acids. The CDR3 DNA sequence: TGCAGTGCTAGAGTGGGGAATGAGCAGTTCTTC. As protein: CSARVGNEQFF.

The chain carries TRBV20-1 and TRBJ2-2; 7 bases fit TRBD2. CDR3 length: 14 residues. The V gene's germline CDR1 is DFQATT and CDR2 SNEGSKA (reference sequence). The V gene end was trimmed by 3 bases and the J gene end by 5 bases; junction bases not matched to a gene: 6. The CDR3 coding sequence is TGCAGTGCTAGGCCGGGACTATATACCGGGGAGCTGTTTTTT. Protein sequence: CSARPGLYTGELFF.

The V and J genes are TRBV16 and TRBJ1-5; D gene uncertain. Trimming took off 0 bases at V and 1 base at J, with 13 bases between the two ends. The CDR3 length is 17 residues. CDR1 KGHSY and CDR2 FQNENV come from the germline V gene. The CDR3 loop is CASSQSVPTPSNQPQHF. The CDR3 region has the DNA TGTGCCAGCAGCCAATCGGTCCCGACACCCAGCAATCAGCCCCAGCATTTT.

The CDR3 here is CAISQGGPMNTEAFF. CDR3 coding DNA: TGTGCCATCAGTCAGGGGGGACCGATGAACACTGAAGCTTTCTTT. This rearrangement joins TRBV10-3 to TRBJ1-1; 7 bases agree with TRBD1. J lost 0 bases, V lost 5 bases, and 6 bases had no gene match. The CDR3 loop spans 15 amino acids. Per germline, CDR1 ENHRY and CDR2 SYGVKD.

The gene calls are TRBV11-2 and TRBJ2-3; the D is unclear. V was pared by 5 bases and J by 8 bases, with 14 bases between. This CDR3 has 13 amino acids. CDR1 is SGHAT, CDR2 FQNNGV, per germline. CDR3 DNA: TGTGCCAGCAGCCAGGATAGTGGCCGTACGCAGTATTTT. It yields the protein CASSQDSGRTQYF.

The chain couples TRBV2 to TRBJ1-6, with a tentative D call TRBD1 (5 bases). Trimming removed 7 bases at V and 7 bases at J, with 14 bases between. Germline V gives CDR1 SNHLY, CDR2 FYNNEI. The CDR3 is 14 amino acids. In DNA form, the CDR3 reads TGTGCCAGCAACTCCCGGGGGTCAAATTCACCCCTCCACTTT. Translation: CASNSRGSNSPLHF. The entire variable domain, with the rest obtained from reference TRBV2 and TRBJ1-6, is as follows: EPEVTQTPSHQVTQMGQEVILRCVPISNHLYFYWYRQILGQKVEFLVSFYNNEISEKSEIFDDQFSVERPDGSNFTLKIRSTKLEDSAMYFCASNSRGSNSPLHFGNGTRLTVT.

The J gene is TRBJ2-3, the V gene TRBV9; perhaps TRBD2 as D (7 bases). This CDR3 is built from 15 residues. In germline, CDR1 is SGDLS, CDR2 YYNGEE. Trimming cost V 3 bases and J 5 bases, with 16 bases left between them. CDR3 loop: CASSGSRGGRDTQYF. The CDR3 coding sequence is TGTGCCAGCAGCGGGTCGAGGGGGGGCAGAGATACGCAGTATTTT.

The chain employs TRBV7-9 and TRBJ2-7, with TRBD2 matching 10 bases. There are 12 residues in the CDR3. Germline V gene data show CDR1 as SEHNR and CDR2 as FQNEAQ (reference sequence). V shed 6 bases and J 6 bases; nucleotides not matched to a gene: 2. The CDR3: CASRWTSGEQYF. The CDR3 bases are TGTGCCAGCAGATGGACTAGCGGCGAGCAGTACTTC.

The chain links TRBV5-1 to TRBJ2-3; 7 bases line up with TRBD1. There are 15 residues in the CDR3. With 4 bases clipped from V and 0 bases from J, the junction kept 5 bases outside the gene matches. Per the germline V gene, CDR1 is SGHRS and CDR2 is YFSETQ. Here the CDR3 DNA reads TGCGCCAGCAGCCAATCGGGACAGAGCACAGATACGCAGTATTTT. It codes for CASSQSGQSTDTQYF.